Only a few counts were recorded for the clone carrying this TCR beta chain. Its antigen is undetermined. TCRdb reprocessed the 5' RACE reads via MiXCR and lists one record per CDR3 protein. The table shows some 200,000 distinct CDR3 sequences, with 20% to 25% occurring only once. The data belong to a study of T-cell memory formation after mild COVID-19. Study-wide findings and caveats: In second-wave clones peaking day 37, SARS-CoV-2 specificity remained unconfirmed.

This CDR3 region has 13 residues. J gave up 0 bases and V 5 bases, and 1 base lay outside the gene matches. In germline, CDR1 is GTSNPN, CDR2 SVGIG (reference sequence). This receptor was identified in an adult woman who had mild COVID-19 (a few samples of this study predate the infection). Cell type and time point are not known. Input material: PBMCs or a T cell subset sorted from them (not recorded which). The chain employs TRBV30 and TRBJ2-7; 10 nucleotides agree with TRBD1. The CDR3 DNA reads TGTGCCTGGGGGACAGGGGCCTCCTACGAGCAGTACTTC. Amino acids: CAWGTGASYEQYF.